A few counts support the clone carrying this TCR beta chain. The sample originates from a study of identical twins. TCRdb ran MiXCR on the 5' RACE reads and lists one entry per CDR3 protein. The data show roughly 480,000 distinct CDR3 sequences, with 24% seen just once and approximately 2.9% held by the top ten. Germline CDR1 and CDR2: DFQATT and SNEGSKA (reference sequence). The length of the CDR3 is 12 residues. V lost 6 bases and J lost 4, with 7 bases in between. These sequences were also reported in another study, on T cells expressing NK-cell markers.

The source of this sequence is a woman under 30 in good health. This chain links TRBV20-1 with TRBJ1-6; D is unclear. The source material was CD4+ T cells sorted from blood. The CDR3 region is CSAADYNSPLHF. DNA for the CDR3: TGCAGTGCCGCGGATTATAATTCACCCCTCCACTTT.